Listed below are T cell receptor beta chains from one sample, sequenced in a study of blood T cells in healthy people across ages. TCRdb processed the 5' RACE reads anew with MiXCR; each CDR3 protein has one entry. The table includes about 640,000 distinct CDR3 sequences, 45% to 65% detected once. Sequences were obtained from blood. Receptor source: a man aged 55 to 70 in good health. Both conserved end residues are part of each CDR3. The D gene is left open where the match is weak. Rows give clone size only sometimes, using once, few, many, or a class for an expanded clone.

TRBV12-3/TRBV12-4	-	-	TRBJ2-7	TGTGCCAGCACCTCTCAGGGGGGGTCATTCTCCTACGAGCAGTACTTC	CASTSQGGSFSYEQYF
TRBV9	-	few	TRBJ2-5	TGTGCCAGCAGCGTAGACGTTGGGACCCAGTACTTC	CASSVDVGTQYF
TRBV4-1	TRBD2	once	TRBJ2-7	TGCGCCAGCAGCCCATACCCTAGCGGTTTCTACGAGCAGTACTTC	CASSPYPSGFYEQYF
TRBV27	-	-	TRBJ1-1	TGTGCCAGCAGGCCGGAGGTTTACACTGAAGCTTTCTTT	CASRPEVYTEAFF
TRBV29-1	-	-	TRBJ1-4	TGCAGCGTTGACGTGACTGGAGGAGAAAAACTGTTTTTT	CSVDVTGGEKLFF
TRBV29-1	-	-	TRBJ1-4	TGCAGCGTGTGGGAAAGTAATGAAAAACTGTTTTTT	CSVWESNEKLFF
TRBV7-9	-	-	TRBJ1-2	TGTGCCAGCAGCCCCCGTGGAGGGAGTACCTATGGCTACACCTTC	CASSPRGGSTYGYTF
TRBV5-1	TRBD1	-	TRBJ1-6	TGCGCCAGCAGCTTTGAAGGGGGCGGGCAGCAGCCCCTCCACTTT	CASSFEGGGQQPLHF
TRBV10-3	-	once	TRBJ1-5	TGTGCCATCAGTGAGTCCCGGGAGCAGCCCCAGCATTTT	CAISESREQPQHF
TRBV29-1	-	-	TRBJ2-3	TGCAGCGTCGGACTCTTCACTAGCACAGATACGCAGTATTTT	CSVGLFTSTDTQYF
TRBV7-6	-	-	TRBJ2-1	TGTGCCAGCAGCTGGACAGAGTACAATGAGCAGTTCTTC	CASSWTEYNEQFF
TRBV28	-	-	TRBJ2-5	TGTGCCAGCTTCGGCAGGGGTTGGGGAGAGACCCAGTACTTC	CASFGRGWGETQYF
TRBV10-3	-	-	TRBJ2-3	TGTGCCATCAGCCGTGCTCAGGGGGGCTCAGAGGGGCAGTATTTT	CAISRAQGGSEGQYF
TRBV2	-	-	TRBJ2-5	TGTGCCAGCAGTGAAGAGGGGGGCCGAGGAGAGACCCAGTACTTC	CASSEEGGRGETQYF
TRBV4-2	-	-	TRBJ2-5	TGTGCCAGCAGCCAAGGGGTCAACAGACAAGAGACCCAGTACTTC	CASSQGVNRQETQYF
TRBV20-1	TRBD1	once	TRBJ1-1	TGCAGTGCTAGAGGGGGGACAGGGTCGAACACTGAAGCTTTCTTT	CSARGGTGSNTEAFF
TRBV7-6	TRBD1	-	TRBJ2-4	TGTGCCAGCAGCTTAGGCAGGGGGCAAAACATTCAGTACTTC	CASSLGRGQNIQYF
TRBV25-1	-	-	TRBJ1-4	TGTGCCAGCAGTGACCCCTCCGGGGCCGAAAAACTGTTTTTT	CASSDPSGAEKLFF
TRBV12-3/TRBV12-4	-	-	TRBJ1-1	TGTGCCAGCGGGGTTGGCACTGAAGCTTTCTTT	CASGVGTEAFF
TRBV20-1	-	few	TRBJ2-3	TGCAGTGCTAGTCCCGCGGGCGGAGCGCAGTATTTT	CSASPAGGAQYF
TRBV29-1	TRBD1	many	TRBJ1-4	TGCAGCGCCGAGGGGACAGCAACTAATGAAAAACTGTTTTTT	CSAEGTATNEKLFF
TRBV5-4	TRBD1	-	TRBJ2-5	TGTGCCAGCAGCTTGATGCAGGGGGCGCAGGAGACCCAGTACTTC	CASSLMQGAQETQYF